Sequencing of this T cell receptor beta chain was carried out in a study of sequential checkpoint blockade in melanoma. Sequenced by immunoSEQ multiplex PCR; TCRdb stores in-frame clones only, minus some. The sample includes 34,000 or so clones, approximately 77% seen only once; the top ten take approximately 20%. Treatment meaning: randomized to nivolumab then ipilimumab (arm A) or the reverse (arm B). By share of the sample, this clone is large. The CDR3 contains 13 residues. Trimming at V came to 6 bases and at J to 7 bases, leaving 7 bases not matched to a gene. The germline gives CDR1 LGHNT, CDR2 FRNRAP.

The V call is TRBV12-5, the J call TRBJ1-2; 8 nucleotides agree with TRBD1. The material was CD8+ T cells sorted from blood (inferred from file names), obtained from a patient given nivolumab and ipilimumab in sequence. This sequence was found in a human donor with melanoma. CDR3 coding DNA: TGTGCTAGTGGCCCACAGGGGGAGGTTGGCTACACCTTC. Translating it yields CASGPQGEVGYTF.